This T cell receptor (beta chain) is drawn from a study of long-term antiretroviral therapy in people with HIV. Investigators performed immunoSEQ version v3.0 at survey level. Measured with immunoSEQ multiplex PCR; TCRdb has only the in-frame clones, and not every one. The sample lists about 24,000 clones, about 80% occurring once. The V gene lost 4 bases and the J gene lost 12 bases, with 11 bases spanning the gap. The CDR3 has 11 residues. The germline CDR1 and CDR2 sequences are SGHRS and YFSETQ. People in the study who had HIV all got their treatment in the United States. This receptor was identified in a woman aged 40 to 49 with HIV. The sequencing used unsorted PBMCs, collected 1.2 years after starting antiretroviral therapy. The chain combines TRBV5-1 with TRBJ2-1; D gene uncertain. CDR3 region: CASSVAFRQFF. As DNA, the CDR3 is TGCGCCAGCAGCGTGGCGTTTAGGCAGTTCTTC.